This T cell receptor (beta chain) derives from a study of shared clonotypes between healthy human individuals. Study-wide points: Generally, estimated richness proved larger in naive subsets than it did in memory subsets.

Remarks on this clone: Its matching antigen is unknown. In the same sample, other DNA sequences code for this CDR3.

DNA at 200 ng, roughly 30,000 T cell genomes, went into sorted-subset replicate PCRs. Data came from immunoSEQ multiplex PCR; TCRdb stores just in-frame clones and leaves some out. The sample shows 2.3 million or so clones, 93% of them seen only once. Sequenced sample: naive CD4+ T cells from PBMCs. Subset specified: CD45RA+ positively selected. The receptor was derived from a man aged 18 to 30 in good health. Some clones in this sample may be carry-over from other donors' samples.

The CDR3 DNA follows: TGCGCCAGCAGCCAAGATCTTACTAGCGGGAGGACCGGGGAGCTGTTTTTT. Protein: CASSQDLTSGRTGELFF. The V call is TRBV4-3, the J call TRBJ2-2; TRBD2 aligns across 12 bases. The CDR3 spans 17 residues. Trimming cost V 0 bases and J 5 bases; bases outside gene matches: 4. CDR1 and CDR2 (germline): LGHNA, YSLEER.